This TCR beta chain was documented in a study of T cells in Graves' hyperthyroidism and ophthalmopathy. Study findings and constraints: Peripheral blood also featured most of the thyroid clonotypes expanded above 0.001.

Over 9 ml of fresh peripheral blood supplied the PBMCs. As regards this clonotype: The antigen remains undetermined. A junction end diverges from the germline sequence, so it may reflect a read error.

There are 14 residues in the CDR3. Per germline, CDR1 SQVTM and CDR2 ANQGSEA. Amplification yielded TCR beta CDR3 regions, with RNA transcripts as the source. A first-round RT-PCR of the TCR CDR3 used the HTBI primer set. TCRdb processed the multiplex PCR reads anew with MiXCR; each CDR3 protein has one entry. The sample has hundreds of thousands of distinct CDR3 sequences, about a sixth seen once. This chain links TRBV29-1 with TRBJ2-5; 8 bases match TRBD1. This sequence was found in a woman between 40 and 55 years old with Graves' ophthalmopathy. The sequenced material came from blood. The CDR3 loop is CSVKDRGLAETQYF. Here the CDR3 DNA reads TGCAGCGTTAAAGACAGGGGATTGGCAGAGACCCAGTACTTC.